The rows below give T cell receptor beta chains drawn from one sample of a study of cytomegalovirus exposure and HLA in healthy donors. Data came from immunoSEQ multiplex PCR; TCRdb stores just in-frame clones and leaves some out. The sample holds 80,000 to 100,000 clones, around 77% seen once. Sequenced input: PBMCs. All receptors derive from a middle-aged man in good health and CMV-seronegative. CDR3s include the opening cysteine and the closing phenylalanine or tryptophan. A D gene is named only where the DNA matches it firmly. Part of the rows lack a size; the others show once, few, many or a class for expanded clones.

j_call clone_size v_call d_call cdr3_nt cdr3_aa
TRBJ2-5 NA TRBV29-1 TRBD2 TGCAGCGCCATCCTCCGACGGGGGGGCGCTTTATCGGAGACCCAGTACTTC CSAILRRGGALSETQYF
TRBJ2-6 NA TRBV11-3 TRBD1 TGTGCCAGCAGCCAAGGGACAGAGACGTTGGGGGCCAACGTCCTGACTTTC CASSQGTETLGANVLTF
TRBJ2-4 once TRBV28 NA TGTGCCAGCAGTTTATCGGGTCAAGCCAAAAACATTCAGTACTTC CASSLSGQAKNIQYF
TRBJ2-2 NA TRBV9 NA TGTGCCAGCAGCGTAGCTACGGGGGGCGGGAGAAAGGACACCGGGGAGCTGTTTTTT CASSVATGGGRKDTGELFF
TRBJ1-5 NA TRBV28 TRBD1 TGTGCCAGCAGTATTCGGACAGGGCATCAGCCCCAGCATTTT CASSIRTGHQPQHF
TRBJ2-1 NA TRBV2 TRBD2 TGTGCCAGCAGTAAGCGGGGGGGCTCCTACAATGAGCAGTTCTTC CASSKRGGSYNEQFF
TRBJ2-3 NA TRBV28 TRBD2 TGTGCCAGCAGTCTAGCGGGAGGGCCAGATACGCAGTATTTT CASSLAGGPDTQYF
TRBJ2-7 NA TRBV5-6 NA TGTGCCAGCAGCTTTGGGAGTACAGCCACCTACGAGCAGTACTTC CASSFGSTATYEQYF
TRBJ2-3 NA TRBV5-1 NA TGCGCCAGCAGCTCGGACAGTATCGACGATACGCAGTATTTT CASSSDSIDDTQYF
TRBJ1-6 NA TRBV10-3 NA TGTGCCATCAGTGAGTCCTTAGGAGGACGGTCACCCCTCCACTTT CAISESLGGRSPLHF
TRBJ2-2 once TRBV4-1 TRBD1 TGCGCCAGCAGCCATGGGACAGGCACCGGGGAGCTGTTTTTT CASSHGTGTGELFF
TRBJ1-5 few TRBV4-1 TRBD1 TGCGCCAGCAGCCAAGAAGGACAGGGGGCGAAGGACAATCAGCCCCAGCATTTT CASSQEGQGAKDNQPQHF
TRBJ2-1 NA TRBV27 TRBD2 TGTGCCAGCAGGGGGGCTAGCGGGAGGGCCAATGAGCAGTTCTTC CASRGASGRANEQFF
TRBJ1-1 NA TRBV4-1 TRBD1 TGCGCCAGCAGCCAACCGATATGGACAGGAGAGTTCACTGAAGCTTTCTTT CASSQPIWTGEFTEAFF
TRBJ1-2 NA TRBV6-4 TRBD1 TGTGCCAGCAGTTCCGGGACAGCTAACTATGGCTACACCTTC CASSSGTANYGYTF
TRBJ2-5 NA TRBV7-6 NA TGTGCCAGCAGCAACCTGGGGGCAGTAGAAGAGACCCAGTACTTC CASSNLGAVEETQYF
TRBJ2-7 NA TRBV7-7 NA TGTGCTAGCAGCCCCGGGGTCCCCTACGAGCAGTACTTC CASSPGVPYEQYF
TRBJ2-1 NA TRBV12-5 TRBD2 TGTGCTAGTGGTTTGGTACTCCCGGGACTATCGTCCTACAATGAGCAGTTCTTC CASGLVLPGLSSYNEQFF
TRBJ1-6 NA TRBV7-2 NA TGTGCCAGCAGCTTGGACGGGAACTATAATTCACCCCTCCACTTT CASSLDGNYNSPLHF
TRBJ1-5 NA TRBV6-5 TRBD1 TGTGCCAGCAGAGGGGGCCCGGGGGGCAATCAGCCCCAGCATTTT CASRGGPGGNQPQHF
TRBJ1-6 few TRBV27 NA TGTGCCAGCAGTTATGGCAGGGCTGAATCACCCCTCCACTTT CASSYGRAESPLHF
TRBJ2-7 NA TRBV5-4 TRBD2 TGTGCCAGCAGGACGAATCGGGGGGCCTACGAGCAGTACTTC CASRTNRGAYEQYF
TRBJ2-1 few TRBV30 TRBD2 TGTGCCTGGGGACTAGCGGGAGGAGAGGGCTCCTACAATGAGCAGTTCTTC CAWGLAGGEGSYNEQFF
TRBJ2-7 NA TRBV2 NA TGTGCCAGCAGTGCTGGAGGGGGCCTCTACGAGCAGTACTTC CASSAGGGLYEQYF
TRBJ2-7 few TRBV19 NA TGTGCCAGTAGTATTCGGGGATACGAGCAGTACTTC CASSIRGYEQYF
TRBJ2-6 NA TRBV7-6 TRBD1 TGTGCCAGCAGCCCAGCTCCGGGACAGGGCCGCTCTGGGGCCAACGTCCTGACTTTC CASSPAPGQGRSGANVLTF
TRBJ2-1 NA TRBV11-3 NA TGTGCCAGCAGCGCCACGCGGAATGAGCAGTTCTTC CASSATRNEQFF
TRBJ2-7 NA TRBV28 TRBD2 TGTGCCAGCGGTCTGGGACTAGCGGGAGGCGAGCAGTACTTC CASGLGLAGGEQYF
TRBJ2-3 few TRBV6-1 TRBD1 TGTGCCAGCAGTGGTTGGGACAGGGGCACAGATACGCAGTATTTT CASSGWDRGTDTQYF
TRBJ2-3 few TRBV6-6 NA TGTGCCAGCAGCCGGGCGGGATTAACAGATACGCAGTATTTT CASSRAGLTDTQYF
TRBJ2-5 once TRBV7-9 NA TGTGCCAGCAGCTACGCGAGGGAAGCGAAGGAGACCCAGTACTTC CASSYAREAKETQYF
TRBJ1-1 NA TRBV7-2 NA TGTGCCAGCAGCTTAGCCCCAACGGGGAACACTGAAGCTTTCTTT CASSLAPTGNTEAFF
TRBJ1-2 NA TRBV15 NA TGTGCCACCAGCGCCCGGGACACCCACTCCTATGGCTACACCTTC CATSARDTHSYGYTF
TRBJ1-6 NA TRBV7-9 NA TGTGCCAGCAGCTTGGGGGGATCACCCCTCCACTTT CASSLGGSPLHF
TRBJ1-5 NA TRBV30 NA TGTGCCTGGAGTGCAGGGGCCAGGGGCAATCAGCCCCAGCATTTT CAWSAGARGNQPQHF
TRBJ1-2 NA TRBV27 TRBD1 TGTGCCAGCAGTCCGACAGGGAACTATGGCTACACCTTC CASSPTGNYGYTF
TRBJ2-7 NA TRBV5-5 TRBD2 TGTGCCAGCAGCTTGTCCCCTAGCGGGAACTACGAGCAGTACTTC CASSLSPSGNYEQYF
TRBJ2-7 NA TRBV7-9 TRBD1 TGTGCCAGCAGCATATTCCCGGGACAGAGCTACGAGCAGTACTTC CASSIFPGQSYEQYF
TRBJ1-3 NA TRBV7-8 NA TGTGCCAGCAGCGCCCTAACCTCTGGAAACACCATATATTTT CASSALTSGNTIYF
TRBJ2-7 NA TRBV6-1 NA TGTGCCAGCAGTGCGGCCTACGAGCAGTACTTC CASSAAYEQYF
TRBJ1-2 NA TRBV28 TRBD1 TGTGCCAGCAGTCCGACAGGACAGGGCGACTATGGCTACACCTTC CASSPTGQGDYGYTF
TRBJ2-5 NA TRBV11-2 NA TGTGCCAGCAGCTTATTGACTGCAGGGCCCCGAGAGACCCAGTACTTC CASSLLTAGPRETQYF
TRBJ2-2 NA TRBV10-1 NA TGCGCCAGCAGTACAGATACAGCGAACACCGGGGAGCTGTTTTTT CASSTDTANTGELFF
TRBJ2-7 NA TRBV6-6 NA TGTGCCACCGCGAGGTCCTACGAGCAGTACTTC CATARSYEQYF
TRBJ2-1 NA TRBV28 TRBD1 TGTGCCAGCAGTTTATACGGGACAGAAAACTACAATGAGCAGTTCTTC CASSLYGTENYNEQFF
TRBJ2-5 NA TRBV30 NA TGTGCCTGGAGTTCGGTAGAGGAGACCCAGTACTTC CAWSSVEETQYF
TRBJ2-1 NA TRBV5-1 NA TGCGCCAGCAGCTCCCTCCCCGGGACCAGGGGCCCCGTCAATGAGCAGTTCTTC CASSSLPGTRGPVNEQFF
TRBJ2-5 NA TRBV7-2 TRBD2 TGTGCCAGCAGCCGGACTAGGGTCCCCCAAGAGACCCAGTACTTC CASSRTRVPQETQYF
TRBJ2-1 NA TRBV11-3 TRBD2 TGTGCCAGCAGCTTATCCACTAGCGGCAATGGAGAGCAGTTCTTC CASSLSTSGNGEQFF
TRBJ2-3 NA TRBV9 NA TGTGCCAGCAGCGTAGGAGGCGGGGAAGGGACAGATACGCAGTATTTT CASSVGGGEGTDTQYF
TRBJ2-1 few TRBV14 TRBD2 TGTGCCAGCAGCCAAGATGGGCTAGCGGGGGGTATTGAGCAGTTCTTC CASSQDGLAGGIEQFF
TRBJ1-1 few TRBV4-1 NA TGCGCCAGCAGCCGAGAAGGGGGGGCCCACACTGAAGCTTTCTTT CASSREGGAHTEAFF